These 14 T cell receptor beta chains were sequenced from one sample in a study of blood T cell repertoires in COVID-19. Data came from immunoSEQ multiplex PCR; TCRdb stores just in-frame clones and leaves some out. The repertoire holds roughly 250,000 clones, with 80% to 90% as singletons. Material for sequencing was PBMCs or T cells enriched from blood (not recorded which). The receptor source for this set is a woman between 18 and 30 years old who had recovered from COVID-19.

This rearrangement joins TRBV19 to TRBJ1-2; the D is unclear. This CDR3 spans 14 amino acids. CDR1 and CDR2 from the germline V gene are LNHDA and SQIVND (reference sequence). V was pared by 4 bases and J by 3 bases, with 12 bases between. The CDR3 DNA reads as TGTGCCAGTAGTACATGGAACAGCCACTATGGCTACACCTTC. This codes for CASSTWNSHYGYTF. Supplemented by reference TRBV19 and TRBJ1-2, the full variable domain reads DGGITQSPKYLFRKEGQNVTLSCEQNLNHDAMYWYRQDPGQGLRLIYYSQIVNDFQKGDIAEGYSVSREKKESFPLTVTSAQKNPTAFYLCASSTWNSHYGYTFGSGTRLTVV.

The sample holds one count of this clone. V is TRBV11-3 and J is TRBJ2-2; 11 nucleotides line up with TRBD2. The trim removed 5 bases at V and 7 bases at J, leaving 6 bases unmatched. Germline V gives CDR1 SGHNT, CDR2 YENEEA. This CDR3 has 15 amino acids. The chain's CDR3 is CASSPSGGQGGELFF. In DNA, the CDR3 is TGTGCCAGCAGCCCTAGCGGGGGGCAAGGCGGGGAGCTGTTTTTT.

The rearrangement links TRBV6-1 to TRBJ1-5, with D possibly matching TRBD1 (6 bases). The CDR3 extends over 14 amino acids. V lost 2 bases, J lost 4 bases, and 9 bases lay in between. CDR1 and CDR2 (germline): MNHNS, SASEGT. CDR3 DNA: TGTGCCAGCAGTGAATTCGGGACAAATCAGCCCCAGCATTTT. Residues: CASSEFGTNQPQHF.

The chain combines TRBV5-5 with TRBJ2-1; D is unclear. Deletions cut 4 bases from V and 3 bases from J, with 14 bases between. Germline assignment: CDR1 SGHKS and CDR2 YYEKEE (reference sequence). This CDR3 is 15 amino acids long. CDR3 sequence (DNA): TGTGCCAGCAGCCCTCAGGCAAATTACTACAATGAGCAGTTCTTC. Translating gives CASSPQANYYNEQFF.

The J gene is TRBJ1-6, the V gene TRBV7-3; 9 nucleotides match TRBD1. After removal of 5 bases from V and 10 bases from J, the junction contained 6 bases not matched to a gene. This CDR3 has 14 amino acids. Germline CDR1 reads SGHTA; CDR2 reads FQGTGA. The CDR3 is CASSLGGQGSPLHF. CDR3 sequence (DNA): TGTGCCAGCAGCCTCGGGGGACAGGGCTCACCCCTCCACTTT.

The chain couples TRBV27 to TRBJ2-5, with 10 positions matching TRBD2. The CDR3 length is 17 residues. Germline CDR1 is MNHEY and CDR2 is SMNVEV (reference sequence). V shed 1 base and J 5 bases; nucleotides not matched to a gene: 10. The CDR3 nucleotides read TGTGCCAGCAGTTTATTGGCAGCGGGGGGGCCTGGGGAGACCCAGTACTTC. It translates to CASSLLAAGGPGETQYF.

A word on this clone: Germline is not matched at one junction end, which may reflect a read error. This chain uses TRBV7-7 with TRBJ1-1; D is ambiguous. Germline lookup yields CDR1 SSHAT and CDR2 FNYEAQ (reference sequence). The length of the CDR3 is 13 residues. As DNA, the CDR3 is TGTGCTAGCAGCTCCTCCATAGCCACTGAAGCTTTCTTT. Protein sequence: CASSSSIATEAFF.

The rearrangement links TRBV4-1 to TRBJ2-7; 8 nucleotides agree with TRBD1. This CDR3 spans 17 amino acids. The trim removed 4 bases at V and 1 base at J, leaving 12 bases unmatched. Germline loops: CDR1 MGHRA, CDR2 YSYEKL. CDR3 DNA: TGCGCCAGCAGCCTTCGCGGGACAGGAGGGGGGTCCTACGAGCAGTACTTC. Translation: CASSLRGTGGGSYEQYF.

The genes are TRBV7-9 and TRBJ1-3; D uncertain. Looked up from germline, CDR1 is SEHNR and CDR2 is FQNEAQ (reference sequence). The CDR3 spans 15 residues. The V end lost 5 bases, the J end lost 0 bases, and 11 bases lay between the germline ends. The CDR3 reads CASSQLRGSGNTIYF. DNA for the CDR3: TGTGCCAGCAGCCAACTCCGGGGCTCTGGAAACACCATATATTTT.

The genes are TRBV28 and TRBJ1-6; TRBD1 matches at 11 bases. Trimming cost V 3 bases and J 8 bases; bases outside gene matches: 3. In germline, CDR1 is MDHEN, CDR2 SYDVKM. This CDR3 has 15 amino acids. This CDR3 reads CASSFRDRGYSPLHF. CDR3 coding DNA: TGTGCCAGCAGTTTCCGGGACAGGGGGTATTCACCCCTCCACTTT.

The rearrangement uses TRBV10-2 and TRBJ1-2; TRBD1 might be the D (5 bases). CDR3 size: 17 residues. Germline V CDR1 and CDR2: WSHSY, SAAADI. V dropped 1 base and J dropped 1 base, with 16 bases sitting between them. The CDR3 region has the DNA TGCGCCAGCAGTGAGTTCCCCAGCAGGGCCCTTAACTATGGCTACACCTTC. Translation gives CASSEFPSRALNYGYTF.

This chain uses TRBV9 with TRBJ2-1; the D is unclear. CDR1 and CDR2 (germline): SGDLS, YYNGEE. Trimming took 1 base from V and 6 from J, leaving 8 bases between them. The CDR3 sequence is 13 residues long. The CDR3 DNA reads TGTGCCAGCAGCGTATTGAGCTCCAATGAGCAGTTCTTC. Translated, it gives CASSVLSSNEQFF.

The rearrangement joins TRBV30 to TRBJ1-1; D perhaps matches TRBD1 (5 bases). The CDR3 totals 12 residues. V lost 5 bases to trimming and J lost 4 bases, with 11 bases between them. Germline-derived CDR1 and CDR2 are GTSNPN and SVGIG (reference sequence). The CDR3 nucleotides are TGTGCCTGGGTCAACAGGAGCACTGAAGCTTTCTTT. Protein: CAWVNRSTEAFF.

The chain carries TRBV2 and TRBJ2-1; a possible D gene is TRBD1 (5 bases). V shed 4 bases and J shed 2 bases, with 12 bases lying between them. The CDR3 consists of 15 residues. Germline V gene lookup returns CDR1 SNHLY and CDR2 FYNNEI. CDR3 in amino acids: CASSGVQGTYNEQFF. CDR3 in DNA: TGTGCCAGCAGTGGGGTGCAGGGTACCTACAATGAGCAGTTCTTC.